The TCR beta chain under discussion was sequenced for a study of beta chain features in type 1 diabetes. The CDR3 contains 16 residues. Germline CDR1 reads ENHRY; CDR2 reads SYGVKD. V shed 4 bases and J 5 bases; nucleotides not matched to a gene: 8. Sequencing targeted expressed TCRB transcripts, as all isolated RNA had been reverse transcribed. Sequencing was performed with immunoSEQ multiplex PCR; in TCRdb, only in-frame clones are kept and a portion is missing. This sample has 300,000 to 350,000 clones, with around a fifth found just once. The sequencing sample was made of naive CD4+ T cells from blood. This chain connects TRBV10-3 to TRBJ2-2, with 9 bases fitting TRBD2. This clonotype was obtained from a woman aged 18-35 years in good health. As DNA, the CDR3 is TGTGCCATCAGTGCCTTGCCCCTAGCGGGAACCGGGGAGCTGTTTTTT. Translating it yields CAISALPLAGTGELFF.